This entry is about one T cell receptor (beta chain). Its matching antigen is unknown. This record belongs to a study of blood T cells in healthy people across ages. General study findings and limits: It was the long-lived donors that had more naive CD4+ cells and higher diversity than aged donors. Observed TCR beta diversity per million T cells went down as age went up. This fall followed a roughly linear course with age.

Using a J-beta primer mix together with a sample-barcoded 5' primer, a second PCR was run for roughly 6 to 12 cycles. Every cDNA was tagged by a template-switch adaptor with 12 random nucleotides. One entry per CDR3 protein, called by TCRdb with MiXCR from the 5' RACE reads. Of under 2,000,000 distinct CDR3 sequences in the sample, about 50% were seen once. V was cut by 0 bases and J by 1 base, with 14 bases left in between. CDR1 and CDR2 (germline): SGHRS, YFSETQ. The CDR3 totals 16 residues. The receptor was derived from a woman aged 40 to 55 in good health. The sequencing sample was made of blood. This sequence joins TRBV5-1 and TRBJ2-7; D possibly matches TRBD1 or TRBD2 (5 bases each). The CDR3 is CASSLDPGTISYEQYF. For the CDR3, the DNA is TGCGCCAGCAGCTTGGATCCGGGGACCATATCCTACGAGCAGTACTTC.